This is a list of T cell receptor beta chains from one sample in a study of blood T cell repertoires in COVID-19. The protocol was immunoSEQ multiplex PCR, while the TCRdb copy is restricted to in-frame clones and leaves out a portion. The top ten clones hold under 4% of a sample with 95,000 to 150,000 clones, roughly 84% of them seen once. What was sequenced was PBMCs or T cells enriched from blood (not recorded which). The receptors originated from a woman in her twenties or thirties who had recovered from COVID-19. The CDR3 runs from the conserved cysteine through the conserved F or W. D genes are given only for firm matches. Size is stated for part of the rows, as once, few or many counts, or as a class when the clone is expanded.

d_gene,v_gene,j_gene,abundance,CDR3aa,CDR3nt
.,TRBV19,TRBJ2-1,.,CASLRWNEQFF,TGTGCCAGTTTGCGTTGGAATGAGCAGTTCTTC
TRBD2,TRBV7-3,TRBJ2-5,.,CASSPNSGRAQETQYF,TGTGCCAGCAGCCCAAATAGCGGGAGGGCCCAAGAGACCCAGTACTTC
TRBD2,TRBV5-4,TRBJ2-7,.,CASRTSGRAYEQYF,TGTGCCAGCCGGACTAGCGGGAGGGCATACGAGCAGTACTTC
.,TRBV7-6,TRBJ1-1,few,CASSLSQRTEAFF,TGTGCCAGCAGCTTAAGTCAGAGGACTGAAGCTTTCTTT
TRBD1,TRBV7-2,TRBJ2-7,.,CASSYRTGVTYEQYF,TGTGCCAGCAGCTATCGGACAGGGGTGACCTACGAGCAGTACTTC
TRBD2,TRBV7-2,TRBJ2-2,.,CASTAGAVNGELFF,TGTGCCAGCACAGCGGGGGCTGTAAACGGGGAGCTGTTTTTT
TRBD1,TRBV27,TRBJ2-3,.,CASIRQGSTDTQYF,TGTGCCAGCATACGACAGGGTAGCACAGATACGCAGTATTTT
TRBD1,TRBV28,TRBJ1-2,.,CASQTGGPLYYGYTF,TGTGCCAGCCAGACAGGGGGCCCCCTCTACTATGGCTACACCTTC
.,TRBV6-5,TRBJ1-2,.,CASSYRGQHYGYTF,TGTGCCAGCAGTTACCGCGGACAGCACTATGGCTACACCTTC
TRBD2,TRBV11-3,TRBJ2-3,.,CASSFGLAGTGTDTQYF,TGTGCCAGCAGCTTTGGACTAGCGGGGACAGGCACAGATACGCAGTATTTT
TRBD1,TRBV4-3,TRBJ2-7,.,CASSQDMGQGAYEQYF,TGCGCCAGCAGCCAAGATATGGGACAGGGGGCCTACGAGCAGTACTTC
.,TRBV5-1,TRBJ2-1,.,CASTVDNYNEQFF,TGCGCCAGCACGGTGGACAACTACAATGAGCAGTTCTTC
TRBD1,TRBV4-2,TRBJ1-6,.,CASSPDRGYSPLHF,TGTGCCAGCAGCCCGGACAGGGGTTATTCACCCCTCCACTTT
TRBD1,TRBV19,TRBJ1-5,few,CASSQWDRGNQPQHF,TGTGCCAGTAGTCAATGGGACAGGGGGAATCAGCCCCAGCATTTT
TRBD1,TRBV5-6,TRBJ1-2,once,CASSLGTGASSNYGYTF,TGTGCCAGCAGTCTAGGGACAGGGGCCTCTTCTAACTATGGCTACACCTTC
TRBD1,TRBV19,TRBJ1-3,.,CASSIPATGGSGNTIYF,TGTGCCAGTAGTATCCCCGCGACAGGGGGCTCTGGAAACACCATATATTTT
.,TRBV6-5,TRBJ2-7,.,CASGRRYLCYEQYF,TGTGCCAGCGGGCGTCGTTATTTGTGCTACGAGCAGTACTTC
TRBD2,TRBV6-2/TRBV6-3,TRBJ2-7,.,CASSYWLADTYEQYF,TGTGCCAGCAGTTACTGGCTAGCGGATACTTACGAGCAGTACTTC
.,TRBV7-2,TRBJ1-2,.,CASSPDKYYGYTF,TGTGCCAGCAGCCCCGACAAATACTATGGCTACACCTTC
TRBD1,TRBV28,TRBJ1-4,.,CATTTGGEANEKLFF,TGTGCCACCACCACAGGGGGTGAAGCTAATGAAAAACTGTTTTTT
.,TRBV24-1,TRBJ1-2,.,CATSADSRGGYTF,TGTGCCACCAGTGCTGACTCACGCGGAGGCTACACCTTC
.,TRBV19,TRBJ1-5,.,CASSIGQGMVYSNQPQHF,TGTGCCAGTAGTATCGGGCAGGGTATGGTCTATAGCAATCAGCCCCAGCATTTT
.,TRBV27,TRBJ2-3,.,CASSSSPLDTQYF,TGTGCCAGCAGTTCAAGCCCTTTGGATACGCAGTATTTT
TRBD2,TRBV19,TRBJ2-3,.,CASSPRLAASTDTQYF,TGTGCCAGTAGTCCCCGACTAGCAGCTAGCACAGATACGCAGTATTTT
TRBD2,TRBV4-2,TRBJ2-1,.,CASSQTGTSGGNNEQFF,TGTGCCAGCAGCCAAACGGGGACTAGCGGGGGAAACAATGAGCAGTTCTTC
TRBD1,TRBV4-3,TRBJ2-7,once,CASSPRLTGAREQYF,TGCGCCAGCAGCCCCCGATTGACAGGGGCCCGCGAGCAGTACTTC
.,TRBV5-4,TRBJ1-2,.,CASTTTTTDRYGYTF,TGTGCCAGCACCACTACCACGACAGACCGTTATGGCTACACCTTC
.,TRBV18,TRBJ1-2,.,CASSGYGSSSGYTF,TGTGCCAGCTCTGGTTACGGGAGCAGCTCTGGCTACACCTTC
TRBD1,TRBV28,TRBJ1-5,once,CASSLLDRVNQPQHF,TGTGCCAGCAGTTTACTGGACAGGGTAAATCAGCCCCAGCATTTT